This record covers a single T cell receptor beta chain. The antigen remains unidentified. Expressed TCRB transcripts were sequenced, since all the RNA that had been isolated was reverse transcribed. The method was immunoSEQ multiplex PCR; TCRdb's version includes in-frame clones alone and lacks a portion of them. Among about 650,000 clones listed, about an eighth were seen once. The data stem from a study of beta chain features in type 1 diabetes. General study points: The naive, central memory and Treg TCRB repertoires looked more alike in patients than they did in healthy donors. In every one of the four CD4+ subsets, TCRB CDR3s were moderately but significantly shorter in Type 1 diabetes patients.

Germline CDR1 is SGHTA and CDR2 is FQGNSA. CDR3 length equals 15 residues. Between the trimmed V and J ends, which lost 3 bases and 1 base, there was a span of 12 bases. Sequencing was done on a sample of naive CD4+ T cells from blood. The V and J genes are TRBV7-2 and TRBJ2-5; weak D call: TRBD2 (6 bases). The receptor was isolated from a man younger than 45 with type 1 diabetes. The CDR3 loop reads CASSLGREVQETQYF. CDR3 nucleotides: TGTGCCAGCAGCTTGGGCAGGGAGGTCCAAGAGACCCAGTACTTC.